These 26 T cell receptor beta chains share one sample of origin, sequenced in a study of CD8 T cells in ankylosing spondylitis. TCRdb used MiXCR to reprocess the 5' RACE reads, holding one entry per CDR3 protein. The sample gives more than 300,000 distinct CDR3 sequences, 9.5% to 13% of which show up once; 9.1% is in the top ten. Sequenced: blood, either unsorted or a sorted T cell fraction (not recorded which). The receptors here all came from a female donor with ankylosing spondylitis or in good health (not recorded which).

The chain couples TRBV10-3 to TRBJ2-2; TRBD2 aligns across 13 bases. The ends lost 3 bases at V and 5 bases at J; junction bases unmatched: 6. The length of the CDR3 is 17 residues. CDR1 is ENHRY, CDR2 SYGVKD, per germline. CDR3 coding DNA: TGTGCCATCAGTGAACTAGCGGGAGGGCCTCGGACCGGGGAGCTGTTTTTT. It encodes CAISELAGGPRTGELFF.

This clonotype was counted ten times or more. The chain joins TRBV20-1 to TRBJ2-7; D uncertain. This CDR3 is built from 13 residues. Germline lookup yields CDR1 DFQATT and CDR2 SNEGSKA (reference sequence). With 0 bases removed from V and 1 base from J, the gap between germline ends came to 7 bases. The CDR3 loop is CSARDRVSYEQYF. The CDR3 DNA reads TGCAGTGCTAGAGATCGGGTATCCTACGAGCAGTACTTC.

This clonotype was picked up many times. The CDR3 region is CASRLKRGDYNEQFF. As DNA, the CDR3 is TGTGCCAGCAGACTCAAGCGGGGGGACTACAATGAGCAGTTCTTC. This rearrangement joins TRBV12-3 or TRBV12-4 to TRBJ2-1, with 9 bases lining up with TRBD2. This CDR3 has 15 amino acids. After removal of 6 bases from V and 3 bases from J, the junction contained 6 bases not matched to a gene.

This clonotype was observed a few times. This chain connects TRBV27 to TRBJ2-3; possibly TRBD1 for D (5 bases). The CDR3 spans 14 residues. Trimming took off 6 bases at V and 4 bases at J, with 14 bases between the two ends. Germline V gene sequence: CDR1 MNHEY, CDR2 SMNVEV (reference sequence). CDR3 amino acids: CASRPLRGPDTQYF. The CDR3 region has the DNA TGTGCCAGCAGGCCGCTAAGGGGCCCAGATACGCAGTATTTT.

This clonotype occurred a few times. The chain couples TRBV7-2 to TRBJ2-7; D not resolved. In germline, CDR1 is SGHTA, CDR2 FQGNSA. CDR3 length: 13 residues. Trimming stripped 4 bases from V and 1 base from J, with 8 bases between. The DNA of the CDR3 is TGTGCCAGCAGCTATTTCCAGTCCTACGAGCAGTACTTC. It is translated as CASSYFQSYEQYF.

This clonotype showed up many times. The rearrangement uses TRBV7-9 and TRBJ2-1; TRBD1 aligns across 8 bases. Looked up from germline, CDR1 is SEHNR and CDR2 is FQNEAQ (reference sequence). Germline trimming cut 5 bases from V and 1 base from J; bases unmatched to any gene: 7. The CDR3 consists of 16 residues. CDR3 bases: TGTGCCAGCAGCCAACAGGGGGGCTTGTCCTACAATGAGCAGTTCTTC. It yields the protein CASSQQGGLSYNEQFF.

This clonotype was observed at least ten times. Here the CDR3 reads CSARTLGTDYNEQFF. Written as DNA, the CDR3 is TGCAGTGCTAGGACCCTCGGGACAGACTACAATGAGCAGTTCTTC. The gene calls are TRBV20-1 and TRBJ2-1, with 7 bases lining up with TRBD1. Germline trimming cut 3 bases from V and 3 bases from J; bases unmatched to any gene: 8. The CDR3 covers 15 residues. Germline CDR1 is DFQATT and CDR2 is SNEGSKA (reference sequence).

This clonotype came up a few times. V gene TRBV11-1 combines with J gene TRBJ2-1; TRBD2 matches 10 bases. The V and J ends lost 2 bases and 7 bases, in that order; junction bases with no gene match: 23. The CDR3 is 21 amino acids. Germline CDR1 and CDR2: SGHAT and FQDESV (reference sequence). The CDR3 region is CASSLKTLRSSGSAVSNEQFF. In DNA, the CDR3 is TGTGCCAGCAGCTTAAAAACCCTCAGGTCTAGCGGGAGTGCGGTTTCTAATGAGCAGTTCTTC.

In its sample, this clonotype was seen many times. V and J are TRBV7-2 and TRBJ2-4, with a possible D match to TRBD2 (6 bases). Germline CDR1 SGHTA, CDR2 FQGNSA. This CDR3 is 13 amino acids long. V gave up 5 bases and J gave up 6 bases, with 11 bases separating them. The CDR3 DNA sequence: TGTGCCAGCAGCCCCATGGGGGGAAACATTCAGTACTTC. Amino acids: CASSPMGGNIQYF.

Of note for this clonotype: A much larger clone is a single base away; this may be a read error. This sequence joins TRBV20-1 and TRBJ2-1; 8 nucleotides align to TRBD2. Germline CDR1 and CDR2: DFQATT and SNEGSKA (reference sequence). The CDR3 has 14 amino acids. Losses at the gene ends were 8 bases for V and 3 bases for J; bases not matched to a gene: 9. Here the CDR3 reads CSSEGTSGYNEQFF. CDR3 nucleotides: TGCAGTTCTGAAGGGACTAGTGGCTACAATGAGCAGTTCTTC.

Concerning this clonotype itself: A read error may explain this, as a much larger clone is one base away. This chain uses TRBV12-3 or TRBV12-4 with TRBJ2-1; D is uncertain. This CDR3 is built from 13 residues. The CDR3 coding sequence is TGTGCCAGCACTTTAGCAAAAGGCAGTGAGCAGTTCTTC. It codes for CASTLAKGSEQFF.

Ten or more counts support this clonotype. The chain employs TRBV29-1 and TRBJ2-5; D remains unclear. V lost 5 bases to trimming and J lost 5 bases, with 9 bases between them. Per germline, CDR1 SQVTM and CDR2 ANQGSEA. There are 11 residues in the CDR3. The CDR3 reads CSVLRAETQYF. The CDR3 DNA follows: TGCAGCGTTCTACGGGCGGAGACCCAGTACTTC.

This clonotype was seen repeatedly, ten times or more. For the CDR3, the DNA is TGTGCCATTCGGACAGGTCAACTGGCGGGTGGCTACACCTTC. Translating gives CAIRTGQLAGGYTF. This chain links TRBV10-3 with TRBJ1-2; 7 positions agree with TRBD1. Looked up from germline, CDR1 is ENHRY and CDR2 is SYGVKD. With 9 bases clipped from V and 7 bases from J, the junction kept 14 bases outside the gene matches. The CDR3 contains 14 residues.

This clonotype was counted many times. The chain combines TRBV20-1 with TRBJ2-7, with 14 bases lining up with TRBD2. The CDR3 totals 14 residues. Germline V gene data show CDR1 as DFQATT and CDR2 as SNEGSKA (reference sequence). Losses at the gene ends were 3 bases for V and 5 bases for J; bases not matched to a gene: 3. DNA for the CDR3: TGCAGTGCTAGTGGGACTAGCGGGAGAAACGAGCAGTACTTC. This translates into CSASGTSGRNEQYF.

This clonotype occurred many times. The chain joins TRBV5-1 to TRBJ1-2; 8 nucleotides match TRBD1. Looked up from germline, CDR1 is SGHRS and CDR2 is YFSETQ. The CDR3 runs 14 residues. The trim removed 3 bases at V and 4 bases at J, leaving 5 bases unmatched. This CDR3 reads CASSSGQATYGYTF. The CDR3 nucleotides read TGCGCCAGCAGCTCGGGACAGGCCACCTATGGCTACACCTTC. The full variable domain, with the rest looked up from reference TRBV5-1 and TRBJ1-2, is KAGVTQTPRYLIKTRGQQVTLSCSPISGHRSVSWYQQTPGQGLQFLFEYFSETQRNKGNFPGRFSGRQFSNSRSEMNVSTLELGDSALYLCASSSGQATYGYTFGSGTRLTVV.

This clonotype was observed at least ten times. CDR3 in DNA: TGTGCCAGCAGCAGAGGGACAGGGAATGATCAGCCCCAGCATTTT. It translates to CASSRGTGNDQPQHF. J is TRBJ1-5 and V is TRBV21-1; no check of the table's D call, TRBD1, against the DNA was made. TRBV21-1 is marked as a pseudogene. The CDR3 extends over 15 amino acids.

This clonotype was seen only a few times. The chain carries TRBV5-1 and TRBJ2-3; D is tentatively TRBD1 or TRBD2 (5 bases each). The germline V gene has CDR1 SGHRS and CDR2 YFSETQ. The CDR3 has 17 residues. V lost 2 bases, J lost 4 bases, and 20 bases lay in between. The CDR3 is CASSLMEAGNSPDTQYF. For the CDR3, the DNA is TGCGCCAGCAGCTTAATGGAGGCAGGGAATTCCCCAGATACGCAGTATTTT.

The sample holds a few counts of this clonotype. J is TRBJ2-7 and V is TRBV19; no definite D call. Trimming removed 1 base from V and 2 bases from J, with 9 bases in between. CDR1 and CDR2 from the germline V gene are LNHDA and SQIVND (reference sequence). The CDR3 spans 14 residues. CDR3 protein: CASSIANRAYEQYF. CDR3 DNA: TGTGCCAGTAGTATAGCGAACAGAGCCTACGAGCAGTACTTC.

J is TRBJ1-1 and V is TRBV6-6; D gene ambiguous. Germline assignment: CDR1 MNHNY and CDR2 SVGAGI (reference sequence). The CDR3 totals 13 residues. V shed 7 bases and J shed 10 bases, with 19 bases lying between them. The CDR3 protein is CASTEPGPFVAFF. The CDR3 DNA follows: TGTGCCAGCACCGAACCCGGGCCCTTTGTAGCTTTCTTT.

This clonotype was recorded at least ten times. The chain employs TRBV5-1 and TRBJ2-3; 8 positions match TRBD1. The CDR3 has 14 residues. V lost 4 bases, J lost 4 bases, and 5 bases stayed unmatched. Germline CDR1 SGHRS, CDR2 YFSETQ. In nucleotides, the CDR3 is TGCGCCAGCAGCGGCGGGACAGGCCCAGATACGCAGTATTTT. It specifies CASSGGTGPDTQYF.

This clonotype was recorded at least ten times. The chain has TRBV7-6 and TRBJ1-6, with 10 bases lining up with TRBD1. CDR3 size: 19 residues. With 2 bases clipped from V and 7 bases from J, the junction kept 14 bases outside the gene matches. Germline-derived CDR1 and CDR2 are SGHVS and FNYEAQ. In nucleotides, the CDR3 is TGTGCCAGCAGCTTATTTTCCCCGGGGGCGGGACAGGGGAATTCACCCCTCCACTTT. Its protein product is CASSLFSPGAGQGNSPLHF.

The sample holds many counts of this clonotype. The V gene is TRBV7-9, the J gene TRBJ2-1, with D possibly being TRBD2 (6 bases). V was trimmed by 1 base and J by 8 bases, leaving 9 bases between them. The CDR3 extends over 13 amino acids. Germline CDR1 reads SEHNR; CDR2 reads FQNEAQ (reference sequence). CDR3: CASSLGTTDEQFF. As DNA, the CDR3 is TGTGCCAGCAGCTTAGGGACTACGGATGAGCAGTTCTTC.

This clonotype has just a few counts. This chain connects TRBV27 to TRBJ2-2; 7 positions agree with TRBD1. Germline V gene data show CDR1 as MNHEY and CDR2 as SMNVEV (reference sequence). The CDR3 runs 13 residues. The junction had 7 bases not matched to a gene; V was cut back by 7 bases and J by 8 bases. The CDR3 coding sequence is TGTGCCAGCACCTACAGGGGTCAGGGGGAGCTGTTTTTT. This sequence encodes CASTYRGQGELFF.

The chain joins TRBV7-2 to TRBJ2-3, with 7 nucleotides matching TRBD1. The CDR3 is 17 amino acids. J was trimmed by 2 bases and V by 3 bases; bases with no gene match: 11. From germline, CDR1 is SGHTA and CDR2 FQGNSA. CDR3 protein: CASSLRQGRGYTDTQYF. In DNA form, the CDR3 reads TGTGCCAGCAGCTTGAGACAGGGTCGAGGATACACAGATACGCAGTATTTT. Filled out from reference TRBV7-2 and TRBJ2-3, the complete variable domain reads GAGVSQSPSNKVTEKGKDVELRCDPISGHTALYWYRQSLGQGLEFLIYFQGNSAPDKSGLPSDRFSAERTGGSVSTLTIQRTQQEDSAVYLCASSLRQGRGYTDTQYFGPGTRLTVL.

This clonotype was counted many times. The chain carries TRBV10-1 and TRBJ2-5, with 9 bases aligning to TRBD1. Germline V gene data show CDR1 as WNHNN and CDR2 as SYGVQD (reference sequence). This CDR3 is built from 15 residues. V gave up 3 bases and J gave up 2 bases; unmatched junction bases: 4. CDR3 in amino acids: CASSDADRGQETQYF. The DNA for the CDR3 is TGCGCCAGCAGTGATGCTGACAGGGGGCAAGAGACCCAGTACTTC.

This clonotype was counted at least ten times. V and J are TRBV20-1 and TRBJ1-3, with D unclear. CDR1 DFQATT and CDR2 SNEGSKA come from the germline V gene (reference sequence). V gave up 3 bases and J gave up 7 bases, with 7 bases separating them. The CDR3 totals 11 residues. CDR3 amino acids: CSASRTNTIYF. CDR3 DNA sequence: TGCAGTGCTAGCCGGACCAACACCATATATTTT.